This entry lists 24 T cell receptor beta chains sequenced from one sample in a study of shared clonotypes between healthy human individuals. The data were produced by immunoSEQ multiplex PCR, yet TCRdb's version contains in-frame clones alone and is incomplete. Of some 490,000 clones detected, almost 80% appear once; the ten largest clones hold more than 10%. Sequenced sample: PBMCs. These receptors were collected from a woman in her 40s in good health. Some clones in this sample may be carry-over from other donors' samples.

The J gene is TRBJ2-5, the V gene TRBV27, with D perhaps TRBD2 (6 bases). The tail of the sequence fits TRBJ2-7 better, so the J call may be wrong. Per germline, CDR1 MNHEY and CDR2 SMNVEV (reference sequence). This CDR3 has 16 residues. CDR3 sequence: CASSLRAGLQPYEQYF. The CDR3 nucleotides read TGTGCCAGCAGTTTAAGGGCGGGACTGCAACCCTACGAGCAGTACTTC.

The chain employs TRBV18 and TRBJ2-7; 11 positions agree with TRBD2. The CDR3 contains 15 residues. The germline V gene encodes CDR1 KGHSH and CDR2 LQKENI. V shed 3 bases, J shed 0 bases, and the junction held 1 base outside the gene matches. CDR3 residues: CASSPSGRASYEQYF. CDR3 DNA sequence: TGTGCCAGCTCACCTAGCGGGAGGGCCTCCTACGAGCAGTACTTC. The full variable domain, its missing parts supplied by reference TRBV18 and TRBJ2-7, is NAGVMQNPRHLVRRRGQEARLRCSPMKGHSHVYWYRQLPEEGLKFMVYLQKENIIDESGMPKERFSAEFPKEGPSILRIQQVVRGDSAAYFCASSPSGRASYEQYFGPGTRLTVT.

This chain connects TRBV4-2 to TRBJ2-5; 7 bases are shared with TRBD2. The J segment lost 9 bases and the V segment lost 0 bases, leaving 7 bases of the junction unmatched. There are 14 residues in the CDR3. Germline V CDR1 and CDR2: LGHNA, YNFKEQ. The CDR3 protein is CASSQDVRERSQYF. CDR3 nucleotides: TGTGCCAGCAGCCAAGATGTGCGGGAGAGATCCCAGTACTTC.

This clone was seen more than once but under ten times. The J gene is TRBJ1-4, the V gene TRBV10-3; no clear D gene. Per the germline V gene, CDR1 is ENHRY and CDR2 is SYGVKD. The CDR3 totals 13 residues. V was shortened by 3 bases and J by 6 bases, with 8 bases between the two germline ends. The CDR3 reads CAISDPKDEKLFF. Written as DNA, the CDR3 is TGTGCCATCAGTGATCCAAAGGATGAAAAACTGTTTTTT.

Concerning this clone itself: One end of the junction varies from germline; a read error may be responsible. This rearrangement joins TRBV7-9 to TRBJ2-1; TRBD2 matches 9 bases. CDR1 and CDR2 from the germline V gene are SEHNR and FQNEAQ (reference sequence). The CDR3 is 14 amino acids. CDR3: CASRLAGVDVEQFF. The CDR3 DNA is TGTGCCAGCAGGTTAGCGGGAGTGGACGTTGAGCAGTTCTTC.

The chain joins TRBV4-3 to TRBJ2-5; D remains ambiguous. Trimming removed 0 bases from V and 1 base from J, with 9 bases in between. The CDR3 spans 15 residues. Germline CDR1 reads LGHNA; CDR2 reads YSLEER. The CDR3 DNA reads as TGCGCCAGCAGCCAAGATCTACAGACCCAAGAGACCCAGTACTTC. This encodes CASSQDLQTQETQYF.

In its sample, this clone was seen a few times. The chain has TRBV28 and TRBJ1-6; the D is unclear. The CDR3 runs 12 residues. Trimming shortened V by 6 bases and J by 16 bases, and 16 bases separated the two germline ends. Germline V CDR1 and CDR2: MDHEN, SYDVKM. CDR3 region: CASSVSYIKLHF. CDR3 DNA: TGTGCCAGCAGCGTGTCCTATATCAAGCTCCACTTT.

This chain uses TRBV11-2 with TRBJ2-7, with 10 bases matching TRBD1. This CDR3 is built from 15 residues. After removal of 5 bases from V and 0 bases from J, the junction contained 4 bases not matched to a gene. Germline assignment: CDR1 SGHAT and CDR2 FQNNGV. As DNA, the CDR3 is TGTGCCAGCAGCCCGAGGACAGGGGGCTCCTACGAGCAGTACTTC. It encodes CASSPRTGGSYEQYF.

This clone was seen a single time. The sample contains more than one DNA sequence encoding this CDR3. This chain uses TRBV28 with TRBJ2-1; D is possibly TRBD1 (6 bases). Trimming pared 0 bases from V and 0 bases from J, leaving 9 bases between. This CDR3 has 16 amino acids. Germline CDR1 and CDR2: MDHEN and SYDVKM. Here the CDR3 reads CASSLWRGSSYNEQFF. The DNA for the CDR3 is TGTGCCAGCAGTTTATGGAGGGGGAGCTCCTACAATGAGCAGTTCTTC.

The V and J genes are TRBV5-6 and TRBJ2-7, with D perhaps TRBD2 (5 bases). CDR3 length equals 13 residues. Trimming took off 4 bases at V and 6 bases at J, with 14 bases between the two ends. Germline V gives CDR1 SGHDT, CDR2 YYEEEE. The CDR3 sequence: CASSKRFRGEQYF. The CDR3 nucleotides read TGTGCCAGCAGCAAGCGGTTCCGGGGCGAGCAGTACTTC.

The gene calls are TRBV6-1 and TRBJ2-1; TRBD2 matches at 11 bases. Per germline, CDR1 MNHNS and CDR2 SASEGT. The CDR3 has 15 amino acids. V was clipped by 6 bases and J by 5 bases; unmatched bases: 6. CDR3: CASRTSGRGHNEQFF. The CDR3 bases are TGTGCCAGCAGAACTAGCGGGAGAGGTCACAATGAGCAGTTCTTC.

This clone was found a few times. This sequence joins TRBV5-6 and TRBJ2-5, with TRBD2 identical over 8 bases. The J call may not be correct, given that the DNA end is closer to TRBJ2-7. The CDR3 consists of 15 residues. Germline lookup yields CDR1 SGHDT and CDR2 YYEEEE. CDR3 sequence (DNA): TGTGCCAGCAGCTCGCCACTAGCGGATTCCTACGAGCAGTACTTC. Its protein is CASSSPLADSYEQYF.

This clone was seen a single time. CDR3 nucleotides: TGTGCCAGCAGTGGGACAGGCCCGTACCTCTATGGCTACACCTTC. Translating it yields CASSGTGPYLYGYTF. This chain connects TRBV28 to TRBJ1-2; 8 bases are a match to TRBD1. From germline, CDR1 is MDHEN and CDR2 SYDVKM. The CDR3 loop spans 15 amino acids. J was trimmed by 4 bases and V by 5 bases; bases with no gene match: 9.

The rearrangement joins TRBV10-3 to TRBJ2-5; tentatively, D is TRBD1 or TRBD2 (6 bases each). The CDR3 totals 14 residues. V gave up 0 bases and J gave up 4 bases, with 9 bases separating them. Germline CDR1 is ENHRY and CDR2 is SYGVKD. The CDR3 region is CAISESGGPETQYF. The CDR3 DNA sequence: TGTGCCATCAGTGAGTCTGGGGGGCCAGAGACCCAGTACTTC.

This sequence joins TRBV11-2 and TRBJ2-1, with 7 bases matching TRBD2. Germline V gene data show CDR1 as SGHAT and CDR2 as FQNNGV. The CDR3 has 13 amino acids. Trimming removed 0 bases from V and 8 bases from J; junction bases left unmatched: 1. The DNA of the CDR3 is TGTGCCAGCAGCTTAGATCGGGGGGATGAGCAGTTCTTC. Translating gives CASSLDRGDEQFF.

This clone was counted between two and nine times. The chain has TRBV5-1 and TRBJ2-1; possible D gene TRBD2, 5 bases. The germline V and J ends were trimmed by 3 bases and 15 bases, with 13 bases remaining between them. The germline V gene encodes CDR1 SGHRS and CDR2 YFSETQ. The CDR3 totals 11 residues. CDR3 nucleotides: TGCGCCAGCAGCTCGCAGGACTCGACGTTCTTC. Encoded protein: CASSSQDSTFF.

The rearrangement links TRBV28 to TRBJ1-1, with D maybe TRBD1 (6 bases). Germline CDR1 and CDR2: MDHEN and SYDVKM. The CDR3 has 15 amino acids. Trimming removed 5 bases at V and 4 bases at J, with 17 bases between. The CDR3 region is CASSPPTGWSTEAFF. As DNA, the CDR3 is TGTGCCAGCAGTCCCCCCACAGGGTGGTCCACTGAAGCTTTCTTT.

The rearrangement links TRBV13 to TRBJ2-1, with 10 positions matching TRBD2. V trimming: 1 base; J trimming: 3 bases; junction bases outside the gene matches: 15. CDR3 size: 20 residues. Germline V lookup: CDR1 PRHDT, CDR2 FYEKMQ (reference sequence). The CDR3 nucleotides read TGTGCCAGCAGCTTAGCCCGGTGGGCTAGCGGGAGAGTCGACTACAATGAGCAGTTCTTC. Protein product: CASSLARWASGRVDYNEQFF.

The chain recombines TRBV7-2 with TRBJ1-2, with a weak D call TRBD1 (5 bases). Germline V gene data show CDR1 as SGHTA and CDR2 as FQGNSA. Between the trimmed V and J ends, which lost 2 bases and 3 bases, there was a span of 10 bases. The CDR3 consists of 14 residues. The CDR3 here is CASSLSRADYGYTF. In DNA form, the CDR3 reads TGTGCCAGCAGCTTAAGCAGGGCAGACTATGGCTACACCTTC.

V gene TRBV10-3 combines with J gene TRBJ1-4, with 7 bases aligning to TRBD1. The CDR3 is made up of 15 amino acids. Trimming at V came to 2 bases and at J to 3 bases, leaving 3 bases not matched to a gene. Germline V gene lookup returns CDR1 ENHRY and CDR2 SYGVKD. This chain's CDR3 is CAISEDRVANEKLFF. CDR3 in DNA: TGTGCCATCAGTGAGGACAGGGTTGCTAATGAAAAACTGTTTTTT.

The V call is TRBV19, the J call TRBJ2-7; tentative D call: TRBD1 (6 bases). The V and J ends lost 5 bases and 3 bases respectively, with 17 bases between them. Germline V gene lookup returns CDR1 LNHDA and CDR2 SQIVND (reference sequence). This CDR3 region has 15 residues. The CDR3 region is CASSWNRVGVYEQYF. For the CDR3, the DNA is TGTGCCAGTAGTTGGAACAGGGTCGGCGTCTACGAGCAGTACTTC.

V usage is TRBV9 and J usage is TRBJ2-3; unclear D gene. The CDR3 covers 14 residues. Germline V gene data show CDR1 as SGDLS and CDR2 as YYNGEE. Trimming removed 3 bases at V and 8 bases at J, with 16 bases between. This CDR3 is CASSGLLGLGTQYF. The CDR3 DNA sequence: TGTGCCAGCAGCGGCCTTTTAGGTCTCGGTACGCAGTATTTT.

This clone was seen once. V is TRBV28 and J is TRBJ2-5; 8 bases align to TRBD1. CDR3 length: 18 residues. The trim removed 5 bases at V and 4 bases at J, leaving 18 bases unmatched. Germline V gene lookup returns CDR1 MDHEN and CDR2 SYDVKM. CDR3 sequence (DNA): TGTGCCAGCAGTATGGACAGGGCATTTGCGGAAGAAAGAGAGACCCAGTACTTC. Translating it yields CASSMDRAFAEERETQYF.

This clone was detected only once. The V gene is TRBV10-3, the J gene TRBJ2-1; weak D call: TRBD1 (6 bases). There are 14 residues in the CDR3. Per the germline V gene, CDR1 is ENHRY and CDR2 is SYGVKD. V was cut by 10 bases and J by 0 bases, with 13 bases left in between. The DNA for the CDR3 is TGTGCCAGTTCCACAGGGTCCTCCTACAATGAGCAGTTCTTC. Residues: CASSTGSSYNEQFF.